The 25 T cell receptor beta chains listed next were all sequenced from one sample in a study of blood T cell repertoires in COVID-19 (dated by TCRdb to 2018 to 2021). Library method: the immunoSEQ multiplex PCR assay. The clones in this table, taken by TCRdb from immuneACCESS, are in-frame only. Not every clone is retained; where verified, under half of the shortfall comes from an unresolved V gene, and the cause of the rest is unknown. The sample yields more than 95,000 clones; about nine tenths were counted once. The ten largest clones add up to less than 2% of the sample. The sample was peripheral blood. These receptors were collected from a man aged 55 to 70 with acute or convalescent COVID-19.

CDR3 nucleotides: TGTGCCAGCAGCCTCGCAGGGTTGGGGTTATACACTGAAGCTTTCTTT. This sequence encodes CASSLAGLGLYTEAFF. The gene calls are TRBV7-2 and TRBJ1-1, with D tentatively TRBD1 (5 bases). V dropped 5 bases and J dropped 3 bases, with 19 bases sitting between them. The CDR3 length is 16 residues. Germline V lookup: CDR1 SGHTA, CDR2 FQGNSA.

This CDR3 is CASSQDPRGRTGELFF. DNA of the CDR3: TGTGCCAGCAGCCAAGATCCAAGGGGGCGGACCGGGGAGCTGTTTTTT. V is TRBV4-2 and J is TRBJ2-2; TRBD1 agrees at 7 bases. The germline CDR1 and CDR2 sequences are LGHNA and YNFKEQ. J gave up 5 bases and V 0 bases, and 6 bases lay outside the gene matches. This CDR3 contains 16 residues.

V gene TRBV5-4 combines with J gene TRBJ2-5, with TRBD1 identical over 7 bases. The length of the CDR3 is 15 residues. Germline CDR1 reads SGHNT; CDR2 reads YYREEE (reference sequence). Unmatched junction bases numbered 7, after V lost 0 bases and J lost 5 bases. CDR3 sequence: CASSLERGQLETQYF. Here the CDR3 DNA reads TGTGCCAGCAGCTTGGAAAGGGGGCAGTTGGAGACCCAGTACTTC.

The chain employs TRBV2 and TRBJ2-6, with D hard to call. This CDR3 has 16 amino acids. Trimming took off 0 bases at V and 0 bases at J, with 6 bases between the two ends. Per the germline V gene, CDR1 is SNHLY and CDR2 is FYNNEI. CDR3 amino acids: CASSEATVSGANVLTF. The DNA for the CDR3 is TGTGCCAGCAGTGAAGCTACAGTCTCTGGGGCCAACGTCCTGACTTTC.

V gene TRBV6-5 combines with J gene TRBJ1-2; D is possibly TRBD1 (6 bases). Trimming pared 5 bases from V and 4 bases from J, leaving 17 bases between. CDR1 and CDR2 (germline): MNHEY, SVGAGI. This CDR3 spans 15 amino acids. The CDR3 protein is CASSPSRGAPYGYTF. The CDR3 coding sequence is TGTGCCAGCAGTCCGTCACGGGGGGCCCCCTATGGCTACACCTTC.

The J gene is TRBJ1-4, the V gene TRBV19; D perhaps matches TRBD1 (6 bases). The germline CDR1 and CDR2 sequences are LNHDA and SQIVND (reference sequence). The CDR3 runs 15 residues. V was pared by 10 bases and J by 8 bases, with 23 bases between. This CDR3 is CATSFRAGAGEKLFF. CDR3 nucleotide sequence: TGTGCCACCTCCTTTAGGGCAGGGGCAGGAGAAAAACTGTTTTTT.

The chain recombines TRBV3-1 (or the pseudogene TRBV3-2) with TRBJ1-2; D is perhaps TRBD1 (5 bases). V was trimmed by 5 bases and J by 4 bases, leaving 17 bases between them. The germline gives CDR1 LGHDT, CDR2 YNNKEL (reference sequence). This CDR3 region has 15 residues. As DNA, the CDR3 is TGTGCCAGCAGCTCTTTGGGCGGGGGAGGCTATGGCTACACCTTC. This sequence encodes CASSSLGGGGYGYTF.

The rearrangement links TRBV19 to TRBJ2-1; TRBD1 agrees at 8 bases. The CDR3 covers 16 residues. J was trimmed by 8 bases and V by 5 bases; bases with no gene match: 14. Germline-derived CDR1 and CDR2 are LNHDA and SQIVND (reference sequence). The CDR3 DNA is TGTGCCAGTAGTCTTCCGGGACAGGTACGAGGGGATGAGCAGTTCTTC. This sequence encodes CASSLPGQVRGDEQFF. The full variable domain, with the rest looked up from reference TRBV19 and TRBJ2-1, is DGGITQSPKYLFRKEGQNVTLSCEQNLNHDAMYWYRQDPGQGLRLIYYSQIVNDFQKGDIAEGYSVSREKKESFPLTVTSAQKNPTAFYLCASSLPGQVRGDEQFFGPGTRLTVL.

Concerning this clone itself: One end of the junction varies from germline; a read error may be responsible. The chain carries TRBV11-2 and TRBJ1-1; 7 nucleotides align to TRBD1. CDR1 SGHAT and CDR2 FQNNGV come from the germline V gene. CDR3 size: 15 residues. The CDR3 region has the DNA TGTGCCAGCAGCCTAGACAGGGATGGGGTTCGGGAAGCTTTCTTT. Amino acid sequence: CASSLDRDGVREAFF.

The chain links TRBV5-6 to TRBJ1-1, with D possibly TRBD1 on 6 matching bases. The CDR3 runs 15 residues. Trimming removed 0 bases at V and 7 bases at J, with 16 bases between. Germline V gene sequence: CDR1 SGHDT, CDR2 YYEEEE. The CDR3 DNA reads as TGTGCCAGCAGCTTGGCCCAGGGGCCCCGGCTTGAAGCTTTCTTT. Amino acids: CASSLAQGPRLEAFF.

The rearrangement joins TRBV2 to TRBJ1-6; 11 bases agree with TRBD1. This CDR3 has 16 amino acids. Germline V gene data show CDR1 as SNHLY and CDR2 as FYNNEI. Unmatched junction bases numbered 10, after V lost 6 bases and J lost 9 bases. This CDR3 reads CASSSGQGAAVSPLHF. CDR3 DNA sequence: TGTGCCAGCAGCTCAGGACAGGGGGCGGCTGTTTCACCCCTCCACTTT. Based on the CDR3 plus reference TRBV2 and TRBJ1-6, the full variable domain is EPEVTQTPSHQVTQMGQEVILRCVPISNHLYFYWYRQILGQKVEFLVSFYNNEISEKSEIFDDQFSVERPDGSNFTLKIRSTKLEDSAMYFCASSSGQGAAVSPLHFGNGTRLTVT.

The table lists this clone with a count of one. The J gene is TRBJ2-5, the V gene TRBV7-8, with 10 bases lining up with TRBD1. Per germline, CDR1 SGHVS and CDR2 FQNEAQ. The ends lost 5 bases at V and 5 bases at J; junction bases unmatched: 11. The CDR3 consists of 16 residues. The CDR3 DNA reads TGTGCCAGCAGCAACCCCTCGACAGGGGGCTGGGAGACCCAGTACTTC. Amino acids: CASSNPSTGGWETQYF.

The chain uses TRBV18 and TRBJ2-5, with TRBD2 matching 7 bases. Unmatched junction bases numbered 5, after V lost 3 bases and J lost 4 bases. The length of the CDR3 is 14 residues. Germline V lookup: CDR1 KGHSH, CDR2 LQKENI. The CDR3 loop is CASSPAGRAETQYF. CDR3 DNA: TGTGCCAGCTCACCGGCAGGGAGGGCAGAGACCCAGTACTTC. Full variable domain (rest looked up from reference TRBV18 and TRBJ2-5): NAGVMQNPRHLVRRRGQEARLRCSPMKGHSHVYWYRQLPEEGLKFMVYLQKENIIDESGMPKERFSAEFPKEGPSILRIQQVVRGDSAAYFCASSPAGRAETQYFGPGTRLLVL.

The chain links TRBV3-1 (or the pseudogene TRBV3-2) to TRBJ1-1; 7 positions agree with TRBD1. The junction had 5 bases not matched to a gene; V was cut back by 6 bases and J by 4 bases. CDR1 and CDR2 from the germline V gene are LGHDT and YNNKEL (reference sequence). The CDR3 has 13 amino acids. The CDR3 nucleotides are TGTGCCAGCAGTCAACAGGGGACCACTGAAGCTTTCTTT. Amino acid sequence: CASSQQGTTEAFF.

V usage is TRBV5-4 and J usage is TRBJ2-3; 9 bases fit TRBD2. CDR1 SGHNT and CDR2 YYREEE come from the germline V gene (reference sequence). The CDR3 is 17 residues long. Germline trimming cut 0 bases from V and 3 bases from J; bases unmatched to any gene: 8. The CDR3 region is CASSLAPRGGGTDTQYF. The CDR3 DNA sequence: TGTGCCAGCAGCTTGGCCCCGCGGGGGGGCGGGACAGATACGCAGTATTTT.

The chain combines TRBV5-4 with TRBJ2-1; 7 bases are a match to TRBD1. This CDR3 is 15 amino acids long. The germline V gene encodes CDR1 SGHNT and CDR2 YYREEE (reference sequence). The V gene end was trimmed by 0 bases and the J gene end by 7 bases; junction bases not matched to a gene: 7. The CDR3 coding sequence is TGTGCCAGCAGCTTGGTCGGACAGGCCGGGAATGAGCAGTTCTTC. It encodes CASSLVGQAGNEQFF.

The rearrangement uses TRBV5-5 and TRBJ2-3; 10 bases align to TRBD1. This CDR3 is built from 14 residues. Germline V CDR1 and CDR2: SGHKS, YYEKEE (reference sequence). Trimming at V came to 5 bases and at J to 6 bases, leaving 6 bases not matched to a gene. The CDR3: CASRGGQGTDTQYF. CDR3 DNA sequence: TGTGCCAGCAGGGGGGGACAGGGGACGGATACGCAGTATTTT.

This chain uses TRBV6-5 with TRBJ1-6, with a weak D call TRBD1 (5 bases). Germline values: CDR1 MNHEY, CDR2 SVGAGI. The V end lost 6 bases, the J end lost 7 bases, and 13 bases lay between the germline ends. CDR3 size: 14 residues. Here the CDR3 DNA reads TGTGCCAGCAGACCGGGGGATAAAAATTCACCCCTCCACTTT. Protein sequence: CASRPGDKNSPLHF.

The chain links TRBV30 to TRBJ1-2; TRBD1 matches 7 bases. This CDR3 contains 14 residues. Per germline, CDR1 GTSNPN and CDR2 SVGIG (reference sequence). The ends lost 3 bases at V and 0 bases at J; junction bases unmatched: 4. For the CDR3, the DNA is TGTGCCTGGAGCCGGGACAGCGCTAACTATGGCTACACCTTC. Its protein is CAWSRDSANYGYTF.

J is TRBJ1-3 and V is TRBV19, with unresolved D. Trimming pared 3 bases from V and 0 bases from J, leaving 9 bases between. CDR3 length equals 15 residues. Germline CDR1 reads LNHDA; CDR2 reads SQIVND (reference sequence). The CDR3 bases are TGTGCCAGTAGTATGTCAGGCTACTCTGGAAACACCATATATTTT. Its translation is CASSMSGYSGNTIYF. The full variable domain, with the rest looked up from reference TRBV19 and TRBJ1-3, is DGGITQSPKYLFRKEGQNVTLSCEQNLNHDAMYWYRQDPGQGLRLIYYSQIVNDFQKGDIAEGYSVSREKKESFPLTVTSAQKNPTAFYLCASSMSGYSGNTIYFGEGSWLTVV.

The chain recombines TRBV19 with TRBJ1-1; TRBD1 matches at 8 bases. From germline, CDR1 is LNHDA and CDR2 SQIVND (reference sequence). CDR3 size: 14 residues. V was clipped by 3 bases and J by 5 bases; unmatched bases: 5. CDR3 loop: CASSMNRGETEAFF. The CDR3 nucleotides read TGTGCCAGTAGTATGAACAGGGGGGAAACTGAAGCTTTCTTT.

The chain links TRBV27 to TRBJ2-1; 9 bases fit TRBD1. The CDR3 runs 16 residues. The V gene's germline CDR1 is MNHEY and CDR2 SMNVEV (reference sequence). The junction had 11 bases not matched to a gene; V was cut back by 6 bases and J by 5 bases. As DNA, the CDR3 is TGTGCCAGCAGCCCCTCGACAGGGGGTCGAGACAATGAGCAGTTCTTC. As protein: CASSPSTGGRDNEQFF.

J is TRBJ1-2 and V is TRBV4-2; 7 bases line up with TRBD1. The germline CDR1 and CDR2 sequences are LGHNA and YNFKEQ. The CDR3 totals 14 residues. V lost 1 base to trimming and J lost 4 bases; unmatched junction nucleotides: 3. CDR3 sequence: CASSQGQGGYGYTF. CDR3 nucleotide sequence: TGTGCCAGCAGCCAAGGACAGGGCGGCTATGGCTACACCTTC.

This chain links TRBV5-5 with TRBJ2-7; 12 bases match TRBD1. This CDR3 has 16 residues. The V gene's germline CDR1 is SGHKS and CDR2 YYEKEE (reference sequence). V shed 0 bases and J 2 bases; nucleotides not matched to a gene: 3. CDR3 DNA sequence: TGTGCCAGCAGCTTGGTGGGACAGGGGGCTCCCTACGAGCAGTACTTC. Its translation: CASSLVGQGAPYEQYF.

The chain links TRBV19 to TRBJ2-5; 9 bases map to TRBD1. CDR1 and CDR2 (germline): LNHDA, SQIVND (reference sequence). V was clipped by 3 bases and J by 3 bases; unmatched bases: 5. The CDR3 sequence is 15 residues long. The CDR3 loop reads CASSIRRTGEETQYF. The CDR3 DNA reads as TGTGCCAGTAGTATTCGGCGGACAGGGGAAGAGACCCAGTACTTC.